The rows below give T cell receptor beta chains drawn from one sample of a study of tumor-infiltrating lymphocytes in primary liver carcinoma. TCRdb re-called the multiplex PCR reads with MiXCR, one entry per CDR3 protein. The sample records fewer than 400,000 distinct CDR3 sequences, 65% being singletons. Sequenced sample: peripheral blood. The receptors derive from a man aged 40-55 years with primary liver carcinoma and hepatitis B virus infection. Each CDR3 is given with its conserved first and last residue. Each record gives: V gene, clone size, J gene, CDR3 protein. Part of the rows lack a size; the others show once, few, many or a class for expanded clones.

v_gene: TRBV30
abundance: NA
j_gene: TRBJ2-1
CDR3aa: CAWSPGANEQFF

v_gene: TRBV10-3
abundance: once
j_gene: TRBJ1-1
CDR3aa: CDISDWAGGAWAFF

v_gene: TRBV7-9
abundance: NA
j_gene: TRBJ2-5
CDR3aa: CASSSSQGFGETQYF

v_gene: TRBV5-5
abundance: many
j_gene: TRBJ2-1
CDR3aa: CASSLVLAGMNEQFF

v_gene: TRBV14
abundance: NA
j_gene: TRBJ2-7
CDR3aa: CASSQGPGVGGQYF

v_gene: TRBV28
abundance: NA
j_gene: TRBJ2-3
CDR3aa: CASSSPGGSATDTQYF

v_gene: TRBV6-2/TRBV6-3
abundance: NA
j_gene: TRBJ2-1
CDR3aa: CASSYRRQNRVSHLYNEQFF

v_gene: TRBV28
abundance: many
j_gene: TRBJ2-1
CDR3aa: CASSSRTSGGMGYNEQFF

v_gene: TRBV10-3
abundance: many
j_gene: TRBJ2-5
CDR3aa: CAISEGAETQYF

v_gene: TRBV4-1
abundance: NA
j_gene: TRBJ2-7
CDR3aa: CACSQGTSASYEQCF